The 29 T cell receptor beta chains listed next were all sequenced from one sample in a study of T cell clones after liver transplantation. Repertoires were generated with immunoSEQ multiplex PCR, while TCRdb's copy carries only in-frame clones and drops some. Of roughly 74,000 clones in the sample, under 90% were seen once. The sample was CD4+ T cells from blood, taken before liver transplant. The source of these receptors is a human donor who received a liver transplant.

The chain combines TRBV28 with TRBJ1-5, with 7 bases matching TRBD1. The V segment lost 2 bases and the J segment 6 bases; nucleotides outside the gene matches: 7. Looked up from germline, CDR1 is MDHEN and CDR2 is SYDVKM. The CDR3 sequence is 15 residues long. The CDR3 DNA reads TGTGCCAGCAGTTTAGGGACAGTTCGCCTTCAGCCCCAGCATTTT. Translated: CASSLGTVRLQPQHF.

This clone occurred once. The chain recombines TRBV28 with TRBJ1-2; tentative D call: TRBD1 (6 bases). CDR3 size: 14 residues. CDR1 and CDR2 (germline): MDHEN, SYDVKM. V lost 1 base to trimming and J lost 8 bases, with 14 bases between them. The CDR3 DNA is TGTGCCAGCAGTTTATCGGGGGGGCAGGGAGGCTACACCTTC. It encodes CASSLSGGQGGYTF.

The J gene is TRBJ1-4, the V gene TRBV5-4; D call uncertain. The CDR3 spans 14 residues. Germline V gives CDR1 SGHNT, CDR2 YYREEE (reference sequence). The germline V and J ends were trimmed by 3 bases and 4 bases, with 10 bases remaining between them. CDR3 sequence (DNA): TGTGCCAGCAGCTCCGGACTGAGTAATGAAAAACTGTTTTTT. This encodes CASSSGLSNEKLFF.

This chain uses TRBV19 with TRBJ2-7; D is possibly TRBD1 (7 bases). V dropped 5 bases and J dropped 5 bases, with 16 bases sitting between them. CDR3 length: 14 residues. Germline-derived CDR1 and CDR2 are LNHDA and SQIVND (reference sequence). DNA of the CDR3: TGTGCCAGTAGTCGGGCGGGACAGATCCACGAGCAGTACTTC. This gives the protein CASSRAGQIHEQYF.

The rearrangement links TRBV11-2 to TRBJ2-7; D gene unclear. Germline CDR1 is SGHAT and CDR2 is FQNNGV. This CDR3 has 13 residues. V lost 0 bases, J lost 1 base, and 4 bases lay in between. CDR3 nucleotides: TGTGCCAGCAGCTTAGACCGTTCCTACGAGCAGTACTTC. Translation gives CASSLDRSYEQYF.

The V and J genes are TRBV19 and TRBJ2-7; TRBD2 matches at 9 bases. Germline loops: CDR1 LNHDA, CDR2 SQIVND (reference sequence). The CDR3 totals 15 residues. Trimming cost V 5 bases and J 2 bases; bases outside gene matches: 7. CDR3 region: CASSDQGGRAYEQYF. The CDR3 coding sequence is TGTGCCAGTAGTGATCAGGGCGGGAGGGCCTACGAGCAGTACTTC.

This chain links TRBV11-1 with TRBJ1-2; D uncertain. CDR3 length equals 12 residues. V lost 3 bases and J lost 3, with 5 bases in between. The germline V gene encodes CDR1 SGHAT and CDR2 FQDESV (reference sequence). The CDR3 region is CASSFGDYGYTF. CDR3 DNA sequence: TGTGCCAGCAGCTTTGGGGACTATGGCTACACCTTC. The variable domain in full, completed from reference TRBV11-1 and TRBJ1-2, reads EAEVAQSPRYKITEKSQAVAFWCDPISGHATLYWYRQILGQGPELLVQFQDESVVDDSQLPKDRFSAERLKGVDSTLKIQPAELGDSAMYLCASSFGDYGYTFGSGTRLTVV.

J is TRBJ1-1 and V is TRBV11-2; 9 bases map to TRBD1. Losses at the gene ends were 4 bases for V and 3 bases for J; bases not matched to a gene: 6. CDR1 and CDR2 from the germline V gene are SGHAT and FQNNGV. The CDR3 is made up of 15 amino acids. The DNA for the CDR3 is TGTGCCAGCAGCTCACTTAGACAGGGGGACACTGAAGCTTTCTTT. It specifies CASSSLRQGDTEAFF.

This clone was detected only a few times. V gene TRBV19 combines with J gene TRBJ2-3, with 7 bases lining up with TRBD1. CDR3 length: 15 amino acids. V gave up 6 bases and J gave up 5 bases; unmatched junction bases: 11. The germline V gene has CDR1 LNHDA and CDR2 SQIVND (reference sequence). The CDR3 DNA follows: TGTGCCAGTAGAAACAGGGGTGGAACAGAAGATACGCAGTATTTT. This codes for CASRNRGGTEDTQYF.

The chain uses TRBV19 and TRBJ1-2; tentative D call: TRBD1 (5 bases). The V and J ends lost 5 bases and 8 bases respectively, with 18 bases between them. This CDR3 region has 14 residues. The germline V gene encodes CDR1 LNHDA and CDR2 SQIVND (reference sequence). This CDR3 reads CASSDDGGRYGYTF. The CDR3 coding sequence is TGTGCCAGTAGTGATGACGGGGGTCGCTACGGCTACACCTTC.

The chain carries TRBV10-2 and TRBJ1-1, with a possible D match to TRBD1 (5 bases). The CDR3 has 13 residues. Trimming shortened V by 9 bases and J by 1 base, and 12 bases separated the two germline ends. Germline V lookup: CDR1 WSHSY, CDR2 SAAADI. The chain's CDR3 is CASSGRPNTEAFF. The CDR3 DNA sequence: TGCGCCAGTTCGGGACGGCCGAACACTGAAGCTTTCTTT.

The chain combines TRBV7-9 with TRBJ1-5, with D perhaps matching TRBD1 (6 bases). Trimming removed 3 bases at V and 3 bases at J, with 9 bases between. Germline-derived CDR1 and CDR2 are SEHNR and FQNEAQ (reference sequence). The CDR3 length is 14 residues. The CDR3 bases are TGTGCCAGCAGCTTTTGGGACACCAATCAGCCCCAGCATTTT. This codes for CASSFWDTNQPQHF.

The chain links TRBV13 to TRBJ2-7; 9 bases are a match to TRBD1. The CDR3 has 15 amino acids. J gave up 5 bases and V 5 bases, and 10 bases lay outside the gene matches. Germline V lookup: CDR1 PRHDT, CDR2 FYEKMQ (reference sequence). The CDR3 spells CASSRFTGGEDEQYF. CDR3 DNA: TGTGCCAGCAGCCGGTTTACAGGGGGCGAGGACGAGCAGTACTTC.

The rearrangement uses TRBV19 and TRBJ1-5; no firm D call. Germline V gene sequence: CDR1 LNHDA, CDR2 SQIVND (reference sequence). This CDR3 is 16 amino acids long. Deletions cut 5 bases from V and 1 base from J, with 15 bases between. The DNA for the CDR3 is TGTGCCAGTAGTTTCCGGATTATTGGGAGCAATCAGCCCCAGCATTTT. Residues: CASSFRIIGSNQPQHF. The whole variable domain, filled in from reference TRBV19 and TRBJ1-5, reads DGGITQSPKYLFRKEGQNVTLSCEQNLNHDAMYWYRQDPGQGLRLIYYSQIVNDFQKGDIAEGYSVSREKKESFPLTVTSAQKNPTAFYLCASSFRIIGSNQPQHFGDGTRLSIL.

The chain uses TRBV14 and TRBJ1-3; possibly TRBD1 for D (6 bases). Trimming took 6 bases from V and 4 from J, leaving 13 bases between them. The V gene's germline CDR1 is SGHDN and CDR2 FVKESK. The CDR3 is made up of 14 amino acids. The DNA for the CDR3 is TGTGCCAGCAGAGAACAGGGAGCGGGAAACACCATATATTTT. Its translation is CASREQGAGNTIYF.

The V and J genes are TRBV28 and TRBJ2-5; 9 positions agree with TRBD2. The J segment lost 2 bases and the V segment lost 6 bases, leaving 4 bases of the junction unmatched. CDR3 length: 14 residues. The germline gives CDR1 MDHEN, CDR2 SYDVKM. The CDR3 sequence: CASSSLAGQETQYF. Here the CDR3 DNA reads TGTGCCAGCAGCAGCCTAGCGGGGCAAGAGACCCAGTACTTC.

The chain couples TRBV27 to TRBJ1-1; D is ambiguous. Trimming stripped 4 bases from V and 3 bases from J, with 15 bases between. The V gene's germline CDR1 is MNHEY and CDR2 SMNVEV (reference sequence). The CDR3 extends over 15 amino acids. CDR3 region: CASSSLLRADTEAFF. The CDR3 DNA reads as TGTGCCAGCAGTTCACTCCTAAGGGCGGACACTGAAGCTTTCTTT.

V is TRBV5-1 and J is TRBJ2-3, with unresolved D. The germline CDR1 and CDR2 sequences are SGHRS and YFSETQ. Trimming took off 0 bases at V and 1 base at J, with 9 bases between the two ends. CDR3 length equals 15 residues. CDR3 sequence (DNA): TGCGCCAGCAGCTTGGGGCGTTCCGGCACAGATACGCAGTATTTT. Protein sequence: CASSLGRSGTDTQYF.

The V call is TRBV7-3, the J call TRBJ2-1; D tentatively reads TRBD1 or TRBD2 (6 bases each). The CDR3 consists of 16 residues. Trimming cost V 5 bases and J 4 bases, with 18 bases left between them. CDR1 SGHTA and CDR2 FQGTGA come from the germline V gene. The CDR3 is CASSPTSGGRYNEQFF. CDR3 sequence (DNA): TGTGCCAGCAGCCCCACCAGTGGGGGGCGTTACAATGAGCAGTTCTTC.

The chain carries TRBV5-5 and TRBJ2-1; TRBD2 aligns across 7 bases. Trimming cost V 2 bases and J 0 bases; bases outside gene matches: 5. This CDR3 contains 16 residues. Germline V gene lookup returns CDR1 SGHKS and CDR2 YYEKEE (reference sequence). In nucleotides, the CDR3 is TGTGCCAGCAGCTTAACTAGCGCCAGCTCCTACAATGAGCAGTTCTTC. The encoded protein is CASSLTSASSYNEQFF.

The V call is TRBV5-1, the J call TRBJ1-1; weak D call: TRBD1 (5 bases). CDR1 and CDR2 (germline): SGHRS, YFSETQ. CDR3 length equals 13 residues. Trimming took 4 bases from V and 1 from J, leaving 8 bases between them. In DNA, the CDR3 is TGCGCCAGCAGCACGGACAAGAACACTGAAGCTTTCTTT. Its protein product is CASSTDKNTEAFF.

The chain employs TRBV9 and TRBJ2-1; D is ambiguous. CDR1 is SGDLS and CDR2 is YYNGEE in the germline V gene. The CDR3 has 13 amino acids. V was cut by 2 bases and J by 2 bases, with 5 bases left in between. As DNA, the CDR3 is TGTGCCAGCAGCGTCTCAACCTACAATGAGCAGTTCTTC. This gives the protein CASSVSTYNEQFF.

The V call is TRBV6-1, the J call TRBJ1-1; D is possibly TRBD1 (5 bases). The CDR3 spans 14 residues. Germline CDR1 and CDR2: MNHNS and SASEGT. The ends were cut back, 7 bases at V and 6 bases at J, with 18 bases in the middle. As DNA, the CDR3 is TGTGCCAGCAAGATGATGGAGGGGAGTGCTGAAGCTTTCTTT. Encoded protein: CASKMMEGSAEAFF.

The chain employs TRBV7-2 and TRBJ2-7, with TRBD2 matching over 9 bases. CDR1 and CDR2 (germline): SGHTA, FQGNSA. Trimming took 0 bases from V and 1 from J; bases not matched to a gene: 4. CDR3 size: 16 residues. The CDR3 sequence is CASSLALLAGSYEQYF. CDR3 DNA: TGTGCCAGCAGCTTAGCGCTCCTAGCGGGATCCTACGAGCAGTACTTC.

The J gene is TRBJ2-1, the V gene TRBV5-1; 7 nucleotides line up with TRBD2. V trimming: 2 bases; J trimming: 2 bases; junction bases outside the gene matches: 4. Germline CDR1 is SGHRS and CDR2 is YFSETQ. The CDR3 extends over 15 amino acids. The CDR3 reads CASSLLANTYNEQFF. The CDR3 DNA reads as TGCGCCAGCAGCTTACTAGCGAATACCTACAATGAGCAGTTCTTC.

The chain combines TRBV6-6 with TRBJ1-3; D ambiguous. In germline, CDR1 is MNHNY, CDR2 SVGAGI (reference sequence). Trimming cost V 5 bases and J 2 bases, with 7 bases left between them. This CDR3 spans 13 amino acids. DNA for the CDR3: TGTGCCAGCAGTCAAATAGCTGGAAACACCATATATTTT. Translating it yields CASSQIAGNTIYF.

The chain joins TRBV25-1 to TRBJ2-7, with 9 positions matching TRBD1. This CDR3 contains 12 residues. The germline gives CDR1 MGHDK, CDR2 SYGVNS. The trim removed 7 bases at V and 3 bases at J, leaving 1 base unmatched. DNA for the CDR3: TGTGCCAGCAAGGGACAGGGCTACGAGCAGTACTTC. It codes for CASKGQGYEQYF.

V usage is TRBV5-4 and J usage is TRBJ2-7, with 7 bases aligning to TRBD1. The CDR3 spans 16 residues. Trimming removed 4 bases from V and 2 bases from J; junction bases left unmatched: 12. Germline assignment: CDR1 SGHNT and CDR2 YYREEE (reference sequence). In DNA form, the CDR3 reads TGTGCCAGCAGCCCATCGACAGGGCTTGGGGCCTACGAGCAGTACTTC. Amino acid sequence: CASSPSTGLGAYEQYF.

The chain recombines TRBV29-1 with TRBJ1-2; 7 bases are a match to TRBD1. J lost 2 bases, V lost 4 bases, and 4 bases had no gene match. The CDR3 is 13 residues long. CDR1 is SQVTM and CDR2 is ANQGSEA in the germline V gene. CDR3 nucleotides: TGCAGCGTTGGGACAGGAGCAAACTATGGCTACACCTTC. Protein: CSVGTGANYGYTF.